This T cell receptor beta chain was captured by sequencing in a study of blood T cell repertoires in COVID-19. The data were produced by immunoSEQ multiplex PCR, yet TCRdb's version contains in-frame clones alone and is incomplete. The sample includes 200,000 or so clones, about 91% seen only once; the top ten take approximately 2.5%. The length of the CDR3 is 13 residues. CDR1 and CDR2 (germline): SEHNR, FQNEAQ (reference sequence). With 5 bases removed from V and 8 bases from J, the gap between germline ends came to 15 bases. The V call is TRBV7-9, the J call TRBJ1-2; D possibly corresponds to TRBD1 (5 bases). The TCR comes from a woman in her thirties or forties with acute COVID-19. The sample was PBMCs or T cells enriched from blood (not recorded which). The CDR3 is CASSPQASGGYTF. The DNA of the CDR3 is TGTGCCAGCAGCCCACAGGCCAGCGGGGGCTACACCTTC.